Listed here are 3 T cell receptor beta chains from one sample, sequenced in a study of blood T cell repertoires in COVID-19. Profiled with immunoSEQ multiplex PCR; TCRdb holds only in-frame clones, not every one. The sample has 88,000 or so clones, 85% seen once. Source material: peripheral blood. The receptors shown here come from a man in his 60s with acute or convalescent COVID-19.

The chain has TRBV21-1 and TRBJ2-3; the table's TRBD1 call for D was not verified on the DNA. TRBV21-1 is a known pseudogene. CDR3 length: 16 amino acids. The CDR3 loop reads CASSKKKQGRADTQYF. As DNA, the CDR3 is TGTGCCAGCAGCAAGAAGAAACAGGGTAGGGCAGATACGCAGTATTTT.

The genes are TRBV7-2 and TRBJ1-4; D is perhaps TRBD1 (6 bases). Trimming removed 1 base at V and 5 bases at J, with 11 bases between. The CDR3 totals 15 residues. CDR1 is SGHTA, CDR2 FQGNSA, per germline. CDR3 coding DNA: TGTGCCAGCAGCTTAGTTTCTGGACAGAATGAAAAACTGTTTTTT. Its translation is CASSLVSGQNEKLFF.

The chain uses TRBV9 and TRBJ2-3; 8 positions match TRBD2. The CDR3 consists of 17 residues. Germline V gene lookup returns CDR1 SGDLS and CDR2 YYNGEE. Losses at the gene ends were 1 base for V and 4 bases for J; bases not matched to a gene: 11. The CDR3 region is CASSVWPAGESADTQYF. The DNA for the CDR3 is TGTGCCAGCAGCGTATGGCCAGCGGGAGAATCCGCAGATACGCAGTATTTT.